The 19 T cell receptor beta chains below all came from one sample that was sequenced in a study of OX40 agonist ivuxolimab in advanced cancers. Data came from immunoSEQ multiplex PCR; TCRdb stores just in-frame clones and leaves some out. The repertoire holds roughly 61,000 clones, 80% to 95% seen once, with 18% in the top ten. The material was CD4+ or CD8+ T cells sorted from blood, obtained in a trial of the OX40 agonist ivuxolimab. Every receptor here comes from an adult with an advanced solid tumor such as melanoma, head and neck, liver or kidney cancer.

The chain is built from TRBV2 and TRBJ2-3, with D uncertain. Germline CDR1 SNHLY, CDR2 FYNNEI. The CDR3 has 11 residues. Trimming left V 7 bases short and J 3 bases short, with 5 bases between. In nucleotides, the CDR3 is TGTGCCAGCATGGTGACAGATACGCAGTATTTT. Its protein product is CASMVTDTQYF.

V and J are TRBV2 and TRBJ2-7, with 9 nucleotides matching TRBD2. Germline V lookup: CDR1 SNHLY, CDR2 FYNNEI. Losses at the gene ends were 4 bases for V and 12 bases for J; bases not matched to a gene: 19. The CDR3 is 16 amino acids. The CDR3 region is CASSGPLAGPEEGGYF. In DNA form, the CDR3 reads TGTGCCAGCAGTGGGCCACTAGCGGGTCCAGAGGAGGGCGGGTACTTC.

J is TRBJ2-7 and V is TRBV10-1, with D perhaps matching TRBD2 (6 bases). Trimming removed 3 bases from V and 0 bases from J, with 9 bases in between. Looked up from germline, CDR1 is WNHNN and CDR2 is SYGVQD (reference sequence). CDR3 length equals 14 residues. Here the CDR3 reads CASSDGGSSYEQYF. In DNA form, the CDR3 reads TGCGCCAGCAGTGATGGGGGGTCCTCCTACGAGCAGTACTTC.

The genes are TRBV9 and TRBJ2-7; 7 positions match TRBD1. Germline V gene lookup returns CDR1 SGDLS and CDR2 YYNGEE. This CDR3 spans 14 amino acids. J lost 5 bases, V lost 3 bases, and 8 bases had no gene match. CDR3 in DNA: TGTGCCAGCAGCGGATCTAAGGGGGCCGACGAGCAGTACTTC. It translates to CASSGSKGADEQYF. The full variable domain, in which reference TRBV9 and TRBJ2-7 provide the parts outside the CDR3, is DSGVTQTPKHLITATGQRVTLRCSPRSGDLSVYWYQQSLDQGLQFLIQYYNGEERAKGNILERFSAQQFPDLHSELNLSSLELGDSALYFCASSGSKGADEQYFGPGTRLTVT.

The V and J genes are TRBV5-5 and TRBJ2-1, with D hard to call. V was clipped by 1 base and J by 5 bases, with 10 bases between them. The germline V gene has CDR1 SGHKS and CDR2 YYEKEE (reference sequence). The CDR3 loop spans 14 amino acids. Here the CDR3 DNA reads TGTGCCAGCAGCTTGTGGGCTGACCACAATGAGCAGTTCTTC. As protein: CASSLWADHNEQFF.

The J gene is TRBJ2-1, the V gene TRBV6-1; 7 nucleotides align to TRBD1. V shed 5 bases, J shed 8 bases, and the junction held 9 bases outside the gene matches. Per germline, CDR1 MNHNS and CDR2 SASEGT. The CDR3 spans 14 residues. CDR3 amino acids: CASSPGTDVHEQFF. The CDR3 coding sequence is TGTGCCAGCAGTCCCGGGACAGACGTACATGAGCAGTTCTTC.

The J gene is TRBJ2-1, the V gene TRBV15; D call uncertain. From germline, CDR1 is LNHNV and CDR2 YYDKDF (reference sequence). Trimming stripped 0 bases from V and 10 bases from J, with 16 bases between. The CDR3 has 15 amino acids. CDR3 sequence reads: CATSREGTPEEEQFF. The DNA for the CDR3 is TGTGCCACCAGCAGAGAGGGAACGCCAGAGGAGGAGCAGTTCTTC.

The gene calls are TRBV4-2 and TRBJ1-2; tentative D call: TRBD1 (5 bases). Deletions cut 4 bases from V and 5 bases from J, with 11 bases between. CDR3 length equals 13 residues. Germline CDR1 is LGHNA and CDR2 is YNFKEQ. The DNA for the CDR3 is TGTGCCAGCAGCCCGGGACGAGGATATGGCTACACCTTC. Translation gives CASSPGRGYGYTF.

This chain links TRBV11-3 with TRBJ1-2; the D is unclear. The CDR3 is 15 residues long. V lost 5 bases, J lost 4 bases, and 17 bases lay in between. Germline values: CDR1 SGHNT, CDR2 YENEEA. The CDR3 sequence is CASSVLIGKTYGYTF. DNA for the CDR3: TGTGCCAGCAGCGTGCTTATCGGAAAGACCTATGGCTACACCTTC.

The count of this clone is one. The chain is built from TRBV11-2 and TRBJ2-2, with 8 bases lining up with TRBD2. The germline V gene encodes CDR1 SGHAT and CDR2 FQNNGV. The CDR3 consists of 14 residues. V was pared by 7 bases and J by 5 bases, with 6 bases of the junction left unmatched. DNA of the CDR3: TGTGCCAGCACCGGGGGGGCGCGGACCGGGGAGCTGTTTTTT. The encoded protein is CASTGGARTGELFF.

V is TRBV2 and J is TRBJ2-1; D not resolved. Trimming took 2 bases from V and 7 from J, leaving 6 bases between them. The CDR3 has 12 amino acids. Germline CDR1 SNHLY, CDR2 FYNNEI. The CDR3 loop reads CASSETNNEQFF. Here the CDR3 DNA reads TGTGCCAGCAGTGAAACGAATAATGAGCAGTTCTTC.

This chain uses TRBV9 with TRBJ2-2; D ambiguous. Germline V lookup: CDR1 SGDLS, CDR2 YYNGEE. This CDR3 has 15 amino acids. Trimming removed 4 bases at V and 6 bases at J, with 16 bases between. The CDR3 DNA is TGTGCCAGCAGCCAAGATAGGTACCGCGCCGGGGAGCTGTTTTTT. Translated: CASSQDRYRAGELFF.

This sequence joins TRBV7-6 and TRBJ2-7, with 9 bases lining up with TRBD1. Germline V lookup: CDR1 SGHVS, CDR2 FNYEAQ. This CDR3 has 14 amino acids. After removal of 5 bases from V and 3 bases from J, the junction contained 5 bases not matched to a gene. As DNA, the CDR3 is TGTGCCAGCAGCCCTGGGACAGGGAGCTACGAGCAGTACTTC. Its protein product is CASSPGTGSYEQYF.

The V gene is TRBV7-3, the J gene TRBJ2-7; D is perhaps TRBD2 (6 bases). The CDR3 totals 14 residues. The germline V and J ends were trimmed by 5 bases and 7 bases, with 18 bases remaining between them. Germline V gives CDR1 SGHTA, CDR2 FQGTGA. The DNA for the CDR3 is TGTGCCAGCAGCCCCCTCGGGGGAGTGGAGGAGCAGTACTTC. It is translated as CASSPLGGVEEQYF.

The chain is built from TRBV10-1 and TRBJ2-5, with TRBD2 as a possible D gene (6 bases). The CDR3 runs to 14 residues. The V gene lost 5 bases and the J gene lost 4 bases, with 14 bases spanning the gap. Germline CDR1 is WNHNN and CDR2 is SYGVQD (reference sequence). CDR3 sequence: CASSSRLEGETQYF. In DNA, the CDR3 is TGCGCCAGCAGTTCCCGACTAGAGGGAGAGACCCAGTACTTC.

The chain combines TRBV27 with TRBJ2-3, with 9 bases aligning to TRBD2. The CDR3 spans 18 residues. V trimming: 5 bases; J trimming: 2 bases; junction bases outside the gene matches: 14. Germline V gene lookup returns CDR1 MNHEY and CDR2 SMNVEV (reference sequence). CDR3 protein: CASSPWATAGGSTDTQYF. The CDR3 nucleotides are TGTGCCAGCAGTCCCTGGGCTACAGCGGGGGGTTCCACAGATACGCAGTATTTT.

The chain carries TRBV7-9 and TRBJ2-7; the D gene is possibly TRBD2 (5 bases). V was pared by 4 bases and J by 2 bases, with 12 bases between. The CDR3 spans 14 residues. CDR1 and CDR2 from the germline V gene are SEHNR and FQNEAQ (reference sequence). The CDR3: CASSSTDGAYEQYF. CDR3 nucleotides: TGTGCCAGCAGCTCGACGGACGGGGCCTACGAGCAGTACTTC.

The chain is built from TRBV5-6 and TRBJ1-2, with D maybe TRBD1 (6 bases). V lost 4 bases to trimming and J lost 4 bases, with 20 bases between them. CDR1 and CDR2 from the germline V gene are SGHDT and YYEEEE. This CDR3 contains 16 residues. The CDR3 sequence: CASSPPGAGSVYGYTF. The CDR3 coding sequence is TGTGCCAGCAGCCCCCCAGGGGCAGGTTCAGTCTATGGCTACACCTTC.

The chain joins TRBV7-6 to TRBJ2-3; 12 bases line up with TRBD2. CDR1 SGHVS and CDR2 FNYEAQ come from the germline V gene. This CDR3 has 17 amino acids. The J segment lost 2 bases and the V segment lost 4 bases, leaving 7 bases of the junction unmatched. CDR3 region: CASSSGLAGLYTDTQYF. For the CDR3, the DNA is TGTGCCAGCAGCTCAGGACTAGCGGGGTTATACACAGATACGCAGTATTTT. Full variable domain (outside the CDR3, taken from reference TRBV7-6 and TRBJ2-3): GAGVSQSPRYKVTKRGQDVALRCDPISGHVSLYWYRQALGQGPEFLTYFNYEAQQDKSGLPNDRFSAERPEGSISTLTIQRTEQRDSAMYRCASSSGLAGLYTDTQYFGPGTRLTVL.